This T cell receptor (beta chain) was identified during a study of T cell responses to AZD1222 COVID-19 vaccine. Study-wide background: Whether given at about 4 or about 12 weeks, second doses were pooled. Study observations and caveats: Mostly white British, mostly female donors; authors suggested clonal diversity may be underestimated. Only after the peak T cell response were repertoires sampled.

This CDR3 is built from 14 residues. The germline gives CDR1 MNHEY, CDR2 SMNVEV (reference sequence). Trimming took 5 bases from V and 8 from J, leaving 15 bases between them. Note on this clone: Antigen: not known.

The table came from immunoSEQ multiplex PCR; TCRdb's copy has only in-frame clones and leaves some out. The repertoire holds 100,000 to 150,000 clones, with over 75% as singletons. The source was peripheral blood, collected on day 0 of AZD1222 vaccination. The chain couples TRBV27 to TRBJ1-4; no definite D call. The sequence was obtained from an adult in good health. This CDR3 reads CASSVLWRREKLFF. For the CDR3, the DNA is TGTGCCAGCAGTGTTTTGTGGAGGCGAGAAAAACTGTTTTTT.